The next 26 T cell receptor beta chains were all read from a single sample in a study of blood T cell repertoires in COVID-19. Profiling relied on immunoSEQ multiplex PCR, and the TCRdb table lists in-frame clones only, not all of them. Of 140,000 or so clones listed, approximately 90% were seen once; the top ten hold about 10%. The sample comprised peripheral blood. The receptor source for this set is a woman older than 75 with acute or convalescent COVID-19.

This clone has a single count. This chain connects TRBV18 to TRBJ2-1; tentatively, D is TRBD1 (6 bases). The CDR3 sequence is 14 residues long. Trimming pared 6 bases from V and 2 bases from J, leaving 11 bases between. The germline V gene encodes CDR1 KGHSH and CDR2 LQKENI. Written as DNA, the CDR3 is TGTGCCAGCTCCAAGGACAGTACCTACAATGAGCAGTTCTTC. Translation: CASSKDSTYNEQFF.

The V call is TRBV11-3, the J call TRBJ2-7; 11 bases fit TRBD1. Trimming at V came to 6 bases and at J to 3 bases, leaving 7 bases not matched to a gene. This CDR3 contains 15 residues. Germline assignment: CDR1 SGHNT and CDR2 YENEEA. In DNA, the CDR3 is TGTGCCAGCAGTCCTACCGGGACAGGGGGCTACGAGCAGTACTTC. Amino acids: CASSPTGTGGYEQYF.

The chain uses TRBV7-9 and TRBJ2-1, with 8 bases aligning to TRBD2. Trimming removed 6 bases from V and 8 bases from J; junction bases left unmatched: 15. Germline lookup yields CDR1 SEHNR and CDR2 FQNEAQ (reference sequence). The CDR3 is 16 amino acids. The CDR3 nucleotides read TGTGCCAGCAGTCTCAGGGGCCCGGGGGGGTTCGATGAGCAGTTCTTC. Its translation: CASSLRGPGGFDEQFF.

V and J are TRBV7-8 and TRBJ2-5; 7 bases fit TRBD1. Looked up from germline, CDR1 is SGHVS and CDR2 is FQNEAQ. The CDR3 contains 13 residues. J lost 3 bases, V lost 5 bases, and 3 bases had no gene match. The CDR3 sequence is CASSLGQEETQYF. The CDR3 region has the DNA TGTGCCAGCAGCCTCGGACAGGAAGAGACCCAGTACTTC.

CDR3: CASSLPRRFSDTQYF. The CDR3 nucleotides are TGTGCCAGCAGCTTACCCCGGAGATTCTCAGATACGCAGTATTTT. The genes are TRBV7-9 and TRBJ2-3; D is unclear. CDR1 and CDR2 (germline): SEHNR, FQNEAQ (reference sequence). V was clipped by 2 bases and J by 4 bases, with 13 bases between them. The CDR3 spans 15 residues.

The V call is TRBV19, the J call TRBJ2-1; D is unresolved. Germline CDR1 is LNHDA and CDR2 is SQIVND (reference sequence). CDR3 size: 11 residues. This CDR3 reads CATERYNEQFF. The CDR3 DNA follows: TGTGCGACTGAAAGGTACAATGAGCAGTTCTTC.

V usage is TRBV5-1 and J usage is TRBJ1-1, with 8 bases identical to TRBD1. V lost 0 bases, J lost 6 bases, and 1 base stayed unmatched. This CDR3 spans 13 amino acids. The V gene's germline CDR1 is SGHRS and CDR2 YFSETQ. The chain's CDR3 is CASSLEQGAEAFF. The CDR3 nucleotides are TGCGCCAGCAGCTTGGAACAGGGGGCTGAAGCTTTCTTT.

This chain connects TRBV12-5 to TRBJ1-6, with D possibly matching TRBD1 (5 bases). The CDR3 has 15 amino acids. The V and J ends lost 1 base and 8 bases respectively, with 12 bases between them. CDR1 and CDR2 (germline): LGHNT, FRNRAP. CDR3 region: CASGLGPGGDSPLHF. In nucleotides, the CDR3 is TGTGCTAGTGGTTTGGGCCCCGGGGGGGATTCACCCCTCCACTTT.

V and J are TRBV3-1 (or the pseudogene TRBV3-2) and TRBJ2-2, with D tentatively TRBD1 (6 bases). The CDR3 totals 16 residues. CDR1 LGHDT and CDR2 YNNKEL come from the germline V gene (reference sequence). Trimming took off 5 bases at V and 4 bases at J, with 17 bases between the two ends. CDR3 nucleotide sequence: TGTGCCAGCAGCAACTATCCTACACAGGGCACCGGGGAGCTGTTTTTT. Amino acids: CASSNYPTQGTGELFF.

This clone occurred once. The J gene is TRBJ1-1, the V gene TRBV5-1, with unresolved D. Germline V CDR1 and CDR2: SGHRS, YFSETQ. Trimming left V 2 bases short and J 1 base short, with 9 bases between. This CDR3 has 14 amino acids. The DNA for the CDR3 is TGCGCCAGCAGCTTTCTTACGGGGAACACTGAAGCTTTCTTT. It specifies CASSFLTGNTEAFF.

The chain joins TRBV28 to TRBJ1-5; D not resolved. This CDR3 comprises 17 residues. V lost 2 bases, J lost 1 base, and 15 bases lay in between. CDR1 and CDR2 from the germline V gene are MDHEN and SYDVKM. The CDR3 bases are TGTGCCAGCAGTTTAGGTTTTGAGGTGTGGAGCAATCAGCCCCAGCATTTT. Its protein product is CASSLGFEVWSNQPQHF.

This clone was recorded only once. The chain uses TRBV20-1 and TRBJ1-1; maybe TRBD1 (5 bases). V lost 3 bases and J lost 4, with 15 bases in between. The germline gives CDR1 DFQATT, CDR2 SNEGSKA (reference sequence). The CDR3 covers 14 residues. CDR3 loop: CSASEFGGFTEAFF. DNA for the CDR3: TGCAGTGCTAGTGAATTTGGGGGGTTCACTGAAGCTTTCTTT.

This rearrangement joins TRBV7-2 to TRBJ1-1; D possibly corresponds to TRBD1 (5 bases). The germline gives CDR1 SGHTA, CDR2 FQGNSA. Trimming took off 3 bases at V and 4 bases at J, with 12 bases between the two ends. The CDR3 sequence is 14 residues long. CDR3: CASSFGQGPTEAFF. CDR3 in DNA: TGTGCCAGCAGCTTCGGGCAGGGCCCCACTGAAGCTTTCTTT.

The rearrangement links TRBV19 to TRBJ2-3; D is uncertain. Germline V CDR1 and CDR2: LNHDA, SQIVND (reference sequence). The length of the CDR3 is 12 residues. With 5 bases removed from V and 2 bases from J, the gap between germline ends came to 5 bases. CDR3: CASSYNTDTQYF. CDR3 sequence (DNA): TGTGCCAGTAGTTACAACACAGATACGCAGTATTTT.

V usage is TRBV19 and J usage is TRBJ1-1; weak D call: TRBD1 (5 bases). Trimming took 6 bases from V and 3 from J, leaving 14 bases between them. The CDR3 runs to 14 residues. Germline V CDR1 and CDR2: LNHDA, SQIVND (reference sequence). CDR3 nucleotide sequence: TGTGCCAGTAGGGACATGGCGATTTACACTGAAGCTTTCTTT. It encodes CASRDMAIYTEAFF.

This chain connects TRBV6-5 to TRBJ1-1; D is unclear. Trimming pared 0 bases from V and 3 bases from J, leaving 5 bases between. Looked up from germline, CDR1 is MNHEY and CDR2 is SVGAGI. This CDR3 region has 13 residues. The CDR3 DNA sequence: TGTGCCAGCAGTTACTCGAGGGACACTGAAGCTTTCTTT. Translating gives CASSYSRDTEAFF.

The V and J genes are TRBV11-2 and TRBJ2-2; 8 bases agree with TRBD2. J gave up 6 bases and V 1 base, and 7 bases lay outside the gene matches. The length of the CDR3 is 16 residues. Germline-derived CDR1 and CDR2 are SGHAT and FQNNGV. The CDR3 region has the DNA TGTGCCAGCAGCTTAGTTGCGGGGGGCCTCGCCGGGGAGCTGTTTTTT. Translated: CASSLVAGGLAGELFF.

This chain joins TRBV5-1 and TRBJ1-2, with 7 bases fitting TRBD1. This CDR3 has 17 residues. Germline V CDR1 and CDR2: SGHRS, YFSETQ. V shed 1 base, J shed 1 base, and the junction held 10 bases outside the gene matches. The DNA for the CDR3 is TGCGCCAGCAGCTTGTCGGGACAGACTACCAATAACTATGGCTACACCTTC. Translating gives CASSLSGQTTNNYGYTF.

The chain uses TRBV5-1 and TRBJ1-2; perhaps TRBD1 as D (5 bases). This CDR3 has 15 residues. V lost 7 bases and J 1 base, leaving 17 bases between the germline ends. Germline CDR1 reads SGHRS; CDR2 reads YFSETQ. The DNA of the CDR3 is TGCGCCAGCGGGGGTGGAGGGGTCCTTAACTATGGCTACACCTTC. Its protein is CASGGGGVLNYGYTF.

V and J are TRBV29-1 and TRBJ1-1, with 7 bases that match TRBD1. The germline V gene encodes CDR1 SQVTM and CDR2 ANQGSEA. V shed 3 bases, J shed 3 bases, and the junction held 4 bases outside the gene matches. This CDR3 is built from 13 residues. In DNA, the CDR3 is TGCAGCGTTGATGCAGGGGGTTACACTGAAGCTTTCTTT. It encodes CSVDAGGYTEAFF.

This clone has a handful of counts. This sequence joins TRBV6-2 or TRBV6-3 and TRBJ1-1; possible D gene TRBD1, 6 bases. Per the germline V gene, CDR1 is MNHEY and CDR2 is SVGEGT. Trimming pared 4 bases from V and 6 bases from J, leaving 15 bases between. The CDR3 is 14 residues long. CDR3 DNA sequence: TGTGCCAGCAGTTCGCCGGGCCCAGGGGCTGAAGCTTTCTTT. This codes for CASSSPGPGAEAFF.

The rearrangement links TRBV6-5 to TRBJ2-7, with a weak D call TRBD1 (6 bases). CDR3 size: 15 residues. Germline V lookup: CDR1 MNHEY, CDR2 SVGAGI. Trimming stripped 6 bases from V and 1 base from J, with 16 bases between. CDR3 amino acids: CASRAPGTPSYEQYF. CDR3 bases: TGTGCCAGCAGGGCGCCGGGGACACCTTCCTACGAGCAGTACTTC.

Worth noting for this clone: Distinct nucleotide sequences in the sample also encode this CDR3. V gene TRBV18 combines with J gene TRBJ1-1, with a tentative D call TRBD1 (5 bases). The V end was cut by 2 bases, the J end by 3 bases, with 10 bases between. Germline-derived CDR1 and CDR2 are KGHSH and LQKENI. CDR3 length equals 14 residues. CDR3: CASSPTQGDTEAFF. CDR3 sequence (DNA): TGTGCCAGCTCACCAACGCAGGGCGACACTGAAGCTTTCTTT.

The V gene is TRBV5-1, the J gene TRBJ2-1; 11 bases line up with TRBD2. CDR3 size: 15 residues. Losses at the gene ends were 2 bases for V and 6 bases for J; bases not matched to a gene: 4. Germline CDR1 is SGHRS and CDR2 is YFSETQ. CDR3 DNA: TGCGCCAGCAGCTTTTCTAGCGGGGGGCTCAATGAGCAGTTCTTC. Translating it yields CASSFSSGGLNEQFF. The variable domain in full, with the rest retrieved from reference TRBV5-1 and TRBJ2-1, is KAGVTQTPRYLIKTRGQQVTLSCSPISGHRSVSWYQQTPGQGLQFLFEYFSETQRNKGNFPGRFSGRQFSNSRSEMNVSTLELGDSALYLCASSFSSGGLNEQFFGPGTRLTVL.

This sequence joins TRBV29-1 and TRBJ1-1; D remains ambiguous. CDR3 length equals 11 residues. The V and J ends lost 7 bases and 4 bases respectively, with 10 bases between them. The germline gives CDR1 SQVTM, CDR2 ANQGSEA. CDR3 loop: CSAREPTEAFF. CDR3 bases: TGCAGCGCCCGAGAGCCCACTGAAGCTTTCTTT.

The genes are TRBV5-1 and TRBJ2-1, with TRBD2 identical over 9 bases. CDR3 length equals 17 residues. Germline V gene lookup returns CDR1 SGHRS and CDR2 YFSETQ. Trimming at V came to 0 bases and at J to 2 bases, leaving 6 bases not matched to a gene. CDR3 coding DNA: TGCGCCAGCAGCTTGGGGGTAATAGCGGGGGCCTACAATGAGCAGTTCTTC. Translation gives CASSLGVIAGAYNEQFF. Complete variable domain (other parts from reference TRBV5-1 and TRBJ2-1): KAGVTQTPRYLIKTRGQQVTLSCSPISGHRSVSWYQQTPGQGLQFLFEYFSETQRNKGNFPGRFSGRQFSNSRSEMNVSTLELGDSALYLCASSLGVIAGAYNEQFFGPGTRLTVL.